The 18 T cell receptor beta chains listed next were all sequenced from one sample in a study of blood T cells in healthy people across ages. Then a second PCR, running roughly 7 to 11 cycles, was carried out with a sample-barcoded 5' primer and a J-beta primer mix. TCRdb called the 5' RACE reads again in MiXCR, with one record for every CDR3 protein. The sample records 1.5 million to 1.9 million distinct CDR3 sequences, 40% to 45% being singletons. The sequenced sample was blood. The receptors were sampled from a woman in her late teens or twenties in good health.

V gene TRBV12-3 or TRBV12-4 combines with J gene TRBJ2-3; TRBD2 matches at 10 bases. The CDR3 spans 13 residues. V lost 7 bases, J lost 6 bases, and 4 bases stayed unmatched. DNA for the CDR3: TGTGCCAGCACCGTGACTAGCGGGGATACGCAGTATTTT. Its translation: CASTVTSGDTQYF.

This clonotype was seen only once. The rearrangement links TRBV6-2 or TRBV6-3 to TRBJ1-1; no reliable D call. CDR3 length: 19 amino acids. V lost 2 bases and J 0 bases, leaving 22 bases between the germline ends. CDR1 and CDR2 (germline): MNHEY, SVGEGT. CDR3 nucleotide sequence: TGTGCCAGCAGTTACGAGTCACAGAGCCACACGTACATGAACACTGAAGCTTTCTTT. This sequence encodes CASSYESQSHTYMNTEAFF.

Regarding this clonotype: One end of the junction is discordant with germline, which a read error may explain. The chain links TRBV6-2 or TRBV6-3 to TRBJ2-1; D may be TRBD2 (6 bases). The CDR3 loop spans 15 amino acids. Looked up from germline, CDR1 is MNHEY and CDR2 is SVGEGT. The CDR3 reads CASGYGVGGYNEQFF. The DNA for the CDR3 is TGTGCCAGCGGTTACGGTGTGGGGGGATACAATGAGCAGTTCTTC.

CDR3 DNA sequence: TGTGCCAGCAGCTCGGACAGGGGGCAAGTTCAGCCCCAGCATTTT. Amino acid sequence: CASSSDRGQVQPQHF. V gene TRBV28 combines with J gene TRBJ1-5; 11 bases are a match to TRBD1. Looked up from germline, CDR1 is MDHEN and CDR2 is SYDVKM. CDR3 length: 15 amino acids. The V and J ends lost 6 bases and 6 bases, in that order; junction bases with no gene match: 7. The full variable domain, rest sourced from reference TRBV28 and TRBJ1-5, is DVKVTQSSRYLVKRTGEKVFLECVQDMDHENMFWYRQDPGLGLRLIYFSYDVKMKEKGDIPEGYSVSREKKERFSLILESASTNQTSMYLCASSSDRGQVQPQHFGDGTRLSIL.

The CDR3 coding sequence is TGTGCCAGCAGTGAGCATACTAGCGGGAGTACAGATACGCAGTATTTT. Residues: CASSEHTSGSTDTQYF. V and J are TRBV2 and TRBJ2-3; 11 bases match TRBD2. Germline CDR1 reads SNHLY; CDR2 reads FYNNEI. Germline trimming cut 3 bases from V and 3 bases from J; bases unmatched to any gene: 5. CDR3 size: 16 residues.

The chain couples TRBV5-1 to TRBJ1-1; 9 bases map to TRBD1. The CDR3 length is 16 residues. V lost 0 bases, J lost 5 bases, and 8 bases stayed unmatched. Germline values: CDR1 SGHRS, CDR2 YFSETQ. CDR3 protein: CASSLGNDRGETEAFF. The CDR3 DNA reads as TGCGCCAGCAGCTTGGGGAATGACAGGGGGGAGACTGAAGCTTTCTTT.

The chain combines TRBV4-3 with TRBJ2-1; D ambiguous. V was trimmed by 1 base and J by 4 bases, leaving 17 bases between them. The germline V gene has CDR1 LGHNA and CDR2 YSLEER. CDR3 size: 17 residues. CDR3 amino acids: CASSQGLSTERYNEQFF. The CDR3 bases are TGCGCCAGCAGCCAAGGCCTAAGTACCGAAAGGTACAATGAGCAGTTCTTC.

This clonotype has a handful of counts. The genes are TRBV6-6 and TRBJ1-6, with 8 bases aligning to TRBD1. Unmatched junction bases numbered 2, after V lost 2 bases and J lost 8 bases. CDR1 and CDR2 (germline): MNHNY, SVGAGI (reference sequence). The CDR3 has 14 amino acids. This chain's CDR3 is CASSYGQGYSPLHF. CDR3 nucleotides: TGTGCCAGCAGTTACGGACAGGGTTATTCACCCCTCCACTTT.

The rearrangement links TRBV6-5 to TRBJ1-6, with D hard to call. Per the germline V gene, CDR1 is MNHEY and CDR2 is SVGAGI. V was pared by 5 bases and J by 4 bases, with 9 bases between. This CDR3 spans 14 amino acids. CDR3 coding DNA: TGTGCCAGCAGTCCCGAGCGGTATAATTCACCCCTCCACTTT. Protein: CASSPERYNSPLHF.

The J gene is TRBJ1-2, the V gene TRBV7-2; D gene ambiguous. CDR1 and CDR2 (germline): SGHTA, FQGNSA. This CDR3 is built from 13 residues. The ends were cut back, 5 bases at V and 5 bases at J, with 12 bases in the middle. CDR3 region: CASSTGRTYGYTF. In nucleotides, the CDR3 is TGTGCCAGCAGCACCGGACGGACTTATGGCTACACCTTC.

Here the CDR3 reads CASSYASSYEQYF. The CDR3 DNA is TGTGCCAGCAGTTACGCCTCGTCCTACGAGCAGTACTTC. The chain joins TRBV6-2 or TRBV6-3 to TRBJ2-7; no clear D gene. CDR3 size: 13 residues. Germline V gene data show CDR1 as MNHEY and CDR2 as SVGEGT. V lost 2 bases to trimming and J lost 1 base, with 6 bases between them.

The chain uses TRBV27 and TRBJ2-1; D is ambiguous. CDR3 size: 13 residues. Germline V gene data show CDR1 as MNHEY and CDR2 as SMNVEV (reference sequence). V was pared by 3 bases and J by 8 bases, with 11 bases between. The CDR3 nucleotides read TGTGCCAGCAGTTTGTGGGTGGGCTATGAGCAGTTCTTC. It is translated as CASSLWVGYEQFF.

The CDR3 protein is CASSTRNTIYF. The CDR3 DNA sequence: TGTGCCAGCTCCACCCGAAACACCATATATTTT. The V call is TRBV18, the J call TRBJ1-3; D is unclear. From germline, CDR1 is KGHSH and CDR2 LQKENI. There are 11 residues in the CDR3. V lost 6 bases and J 5 bases, leaving 5 bases between the germline ends. Full variable domain (outside the CDR3, taken from reference TRBV18 and TRBJ1-3): NAGVMQNPRHLVRRRGQEARLRCSPMKGHSHVYWYRQLPEEGLKFMVYLQKENIIDESGMPKERFSAEFPKEGPSILRIQQVVRGDSAAYFCASSTRNTIYFGEGSWLTVV.

The J gene is TRBJ2-3, the V gene TRBV10-3; 7 positions match TRBD1. Trimming took 10 bases from V and 10 from J; bases not matched to a gene: 17. Germline CDR1 reads ENHRY; CDR2 reads SYGVKD. The CDR3 has 14 residues. CDR3 sequence: CATTGEYSPFAQYF. The CDR3 nucleotides read TGTGCCACCACAGGGGAGTATTCTCCATTTGCGCAGTATTTT.

This clonotype showed up just once. This chain joins TRBV2 and TRBJ2-5; D remains unclear. The end of the DNA fits TRBJ2-7 better, so the J call may be wrong. This CDR3 is built from 14 residues. Germline CDR1 is SNHLY and CDR2 is FYNNEI. CDR3 amino acids: CASSPDQATYEQYF. The CDR3, as DNA: TGTGCCAGCAGTCCGGACCAAGCGACCTACGAGCAGTACTTC.

The V call is TRBV6-5, the J call TRBJ2-3; TRBD2 matches 8 bases. J was trimmed by 1 base and V by 5 bases; bases with no gene match: 8. The length of the CDR3 is 16 residues. Germline CDR1 is MNHEY and CDR2 is SVGAGI. CDR3 in DNA: TGTGCCAGCAGTCTCGGACTAGCATTAGGCACAGATACGCAGTATTTT. This encodes CASSLGLALGTDTQYF.

There are a few counts of this clonotype. CDR3 sequence (DNA): TGCGCCAGCAGCCAAACAGGGCTGGAAGGCTATGGCTACACCTTC. As protein: CASSQTGLEGYGYTF. V gene TRBV5-1 combines with J gene TRBJ1-2, with a weak D call TRBD1 (6 bases). Germline CDR1 is SGHRS and CDR2 is YFSETQ. V was pared by 4 bases and J by 4 bases, with 17 bases between. This CDR3 region has 15 residues.

This clonotype occurred many times. V gene TRBV20-1 combines with J gene TRBJ1-5; D gene uncertain. V was shortened by 5 bases and J by 2 bases, with 16 bases between the two germline ends. Germline V gives CDR1 DFQATT, CDR2 SNEGSKA (reference sequence). The CDR3 totals 15 residues. The CDR3, as DNA: TGCAGTGCTGGGAAAACGGGAGTTGGCAATCAGCCCCAGCATTTT. Its translation is CSAGKTGVGNQPQHF.